The subject of this entry is one T cell receptor beta chain. It lacks a known antigen. Within one base of it there is no much larger clone, and no base qualities were kept. The germline V gene encodes CDR1 SGHAT and CDR2 FQNNGV. Trimming removed 4 bases from V and 7 bases from J; the gene matches leave 8 bases unexplained. Taken from cysteine to phenylalanine, the CDR3 has 15 residues. Only CDR3 DNA remains: 45 bases, in frame from the first base. These data belong to a study of long-term antiretroviral therapy in people with HIV (dated by TCRdb to the early 2020s). A note on the overall study: The earliest samples were collected approximately a decade before the 2015 WHO recommendation for immediate ART, a period when ART was typically delayed until CD4 counts fell. A retrospective serial study tested whether ART initiation and durable HIV suppression were associated with changes in peripheral blood TRB repertoire composition and diversity. The cohort contributed 150 to 200 cryopreserved PBMC samples from 30 adults with confirmed HIV infection, collected serially over a mean of 6 years (range 1-12). Of the roughly 30 participants with HIV, roughly twelve were female. Test extractions of a monoclonal T-cell line alongside fewer than 40 polyclonal samples showed no cross-contamination during QIAcube processing.

The investigation overall reported the following: HIV repertoires had narrower CDR3 length ranges than controls, and the network structure suggested an antigen-experienced repertoire that shifted only slightly toward naive after ART. The repertoire was dominated across all time points by expanded TRB clones identified before ART initiation, although this dominance was seen to fluctuate and to decrease in many PLHIV after ART. Samples dated from 2004 to 2017, and the ART regimens used may be less effective than current ones. Starting ART was linked to a significant rise in TRB diversity, yet even after long-term ART the diversity remained significantly lower than in transplant donor controls. Because pre-ART samples had limited cell numbers, unsorted PBMC were profiled rather than sorted CD4+ and CD8+ T cells. Inferences about post-ART repertoire changes were limited because no data were available on ART adherence, viral resistance or therapy changes. Owing to limited PBMC availability, only the TCR beta chain was sequenced, without alpha chain pairing.

Inclusion was restricted to participants for whom at least one PBMC sample before ART initiation and at least two post-ART samples were available. All participants with HIV were treated in the United States of America. Before DNA extraction, cryopreserved samples of roughly 0.9-10 million PBMC were thawed and then washed. At the time of the earliest PBMC sample for each participant with HIV, ages ranged from 23 to 54 years. PBMC samples were contributed by each participant from 1-4 timepoints before ART initiation and 2-8 timepoints after ART initiation, with a median of 7 samples. For every participant, serial HIV viral load, CD4+ T-cell count, ART history and demographic data were obtained. Genomic DNA was extracted from unsorted PBMC with a Qiagen kit on a QIAcube, processed in batches of 12 samples. The immunoSEQ hsTCRB v3.0 assay was used at survey level resolution to sequence the TRB variable region. TRB sequencing targeted a depth of about 35,000-50,000 T-cell genomes per sample. An Illumina MiSeq with a v3 150-cycle kit was used to sequence the pooled TRB libraries. Under the source paper's analysis protocol: Repertoire analysis ran in R within a reproducible Nextflow workflow covering QC, data transformation and analysis. Custom analyses were implemented in LymphoSeq2, an R package for AIRR-Seq data exploration. After excluding a few samples that yielded fewer than 5000 total TRB sequences, approximately 180 HIV repertoires remained for analysis. Among the roughly 190 retained HIV repertoires, 59 were collected before ART initiation and 120 to 130 after ART initiation. Repertoires were downsampled to 5000 TRB nucleotide sequences, with summary statistics averaged over 100 downsampling iterations. Only TRB sequences with CDR3 regions of at least seven amino acids were retained for analysis. Diversity was measured with a Shannon entropy-derived clonality score and the Gini coefficient. In the repertoire networks, any two of the top 5000 CDR3 amino acid sequences were connected whenever the two sequences differed by an edit distance of one. For TRB CDR3 amino acid sequences, antigen specificity groups and MHC restriction were predicted with GLIPH2. To flag known associations with CMV, EBV, HIV or tissue antigens, CDR3 amino acid sequences were compared against VDJdb and McPAS-TCR. Pre-ART, post-ART and control groups were compared with Wilcoxon signed-rank tests and Holm-Bonferroni correction. As stored in TCRdb, this immuneACCESS dataset retains in-frame rearrangements with V and J assigned. A fraction of the clones does not appear; measured against another copy, unresolved V genes explain less than half of the discrepancy, and the remainder lacks a known reason. For V, J and clone size, that table is used; D and trimming come from the DNA. This sample gives some 48,000 clones in total; about 88% of them show up just once. The ten largest clonotypes hold 2.5% to 3% of the sample.

The specimen comprised unsorted PBMCs, sampled 0.8 years after starting antiretroviral therapy. The rearranged chain carries TRBV11-2 and TRBJ2-1, with 9 bases aligning to TRBD2. The receptor's source is a young woman with HIV. DNA sequence: TGTGCCAGCAGCTCCCGTATGCGGGAGGGGAATGAGCAGTTCTTC. The resulting protein is CASSSRMREGNEQFF.